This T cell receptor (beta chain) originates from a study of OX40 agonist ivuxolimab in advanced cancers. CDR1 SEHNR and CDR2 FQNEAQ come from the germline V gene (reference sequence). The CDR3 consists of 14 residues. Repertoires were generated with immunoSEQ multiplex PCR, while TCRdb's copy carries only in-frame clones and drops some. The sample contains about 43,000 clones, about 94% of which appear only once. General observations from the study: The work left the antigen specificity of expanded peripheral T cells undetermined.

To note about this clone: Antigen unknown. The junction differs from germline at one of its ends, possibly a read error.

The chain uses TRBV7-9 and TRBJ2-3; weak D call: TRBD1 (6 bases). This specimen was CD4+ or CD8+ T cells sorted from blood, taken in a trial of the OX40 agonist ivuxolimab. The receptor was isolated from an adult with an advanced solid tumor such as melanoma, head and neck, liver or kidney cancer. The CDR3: CASSLEQGTYTQYF. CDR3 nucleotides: TGTGCCAGCAGCTTAGAACAGGGCACATATACGCAGTATTTT. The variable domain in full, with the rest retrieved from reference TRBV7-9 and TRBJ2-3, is DTGVSQNPRHKITKRGQNVTFRCDPISEHNRLYWYRQTLGQGPEFLTYFQNEAQLEKSRLLSDRFSAERPKGSFSTLEIQRTEQGDSAMYLCASSLEQGTYTQYFGPGTRLTVL.